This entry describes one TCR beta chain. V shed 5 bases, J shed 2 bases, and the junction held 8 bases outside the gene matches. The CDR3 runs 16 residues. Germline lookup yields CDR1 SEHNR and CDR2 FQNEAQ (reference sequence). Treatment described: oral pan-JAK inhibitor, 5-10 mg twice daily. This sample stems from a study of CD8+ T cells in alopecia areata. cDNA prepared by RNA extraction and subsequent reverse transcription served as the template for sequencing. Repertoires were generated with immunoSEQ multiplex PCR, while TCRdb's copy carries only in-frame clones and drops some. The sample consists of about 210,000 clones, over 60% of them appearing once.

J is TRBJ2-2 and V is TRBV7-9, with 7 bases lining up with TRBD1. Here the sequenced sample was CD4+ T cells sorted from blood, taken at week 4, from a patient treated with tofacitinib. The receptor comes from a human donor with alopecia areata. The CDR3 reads CASSPWGTANTGELFF. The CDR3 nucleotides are TGTGCCAGCAGCCCCTGGGGGACAGCAAACACCGGGGAGCTGTTTTTT.